This entry describes one T cell receptor beta chain. This sample was included in a study of blood T cell repertoires in COVID-19. On the study more broadly: The United States, Italy and Spain provided the acute and convalescent COVID-19 samples.

Per the germline V gene, CDR1 is MRHNA and CDR2 is SNTAGT. V was cut by 10 bases and J by 7 bases, with 13 bases left in between. The CDR3 loop spans 12 amino acids. Grouping used clinical history reported by participants in a survey and questionnaire. Recovered status applied to Cohort 3 donors who had two consecutive negative PCRs. It also applied to those with clearance or with symptom resolution. The authors' processing: Reference gene primer amplification in the assay estimated nucleated cell counts. The repertoire was sequenced with immunoSEQ multiplex PCR; TCRdb's copy has only in-frame clones and lacks some. For V, J and clone size, that table is used; D and trimming come from the DNA. The sample consists of over 300,000 clones, around nine tenths of them appearing once.

Input material: PBMCs or T cells enriched from blood (not recorded which). J is TRBJ1-4 and V is TRBV6-4, with TRBD1 as a possible D gene (6 bases). This TCR derives from a woman aged 30 to 39 who had recovered from COVID-19. The CDR3 nucleotides are TGTGCCATACAGGGCGGGAGTGAAAAACTGTTTTTT. The encoded protein is CAIQGGSEKLFF.